What follows are 24 T cell receptor beta chains derived from one specimen sequenced in a study of regulatory T cells. Whole-study results and caveats: Hydrophobic residues at CDR3 positions 6 and 7 were enriched in conventional CD4+ T cells of CD3G-deficient patients.

These TCRs are of unknown antigen specificity. Amplification used 52 TRBV primers and 13 TRBJ primers. TCRdb's copy holds only in-frame clones and misses some; the assay was immunoSEQ multiplex PCR. The profile shows about 35,000 clones, over 75% of them singletons. Input material: conventional CD4+ T cells sorted from blood. These TCRs come from a person between 18 and 30 years old with CD3G deficiency.

The chain links TRBV5-1 to TRBJ1-1; tentative D call: TRBD1 (5 bases). In germline, CDR1 is SGHRS, CDR2 YFSETQ. Trimming shortened V by 3 bases and J by 6 bases, and 15 bases separated the two germline ends. This CDR3 contains 14 residues. CDR3 in amino acids: CASSSQGEVAEAFF. DNA of the CDR3: TGCGCCAGCAGCTCCCAGGGAGAAGTCGCTGAAGCTTTCTTT.

The rearrangement joins TRBV5-1 to TRBJ2-6; no definite D call. Germline V gene lookup returns CDR1 SGHRS and CDR2 YFSETQ. V lost 2 bases and J lost 2, with 8 bases in between. CDR3 length: 15 amino acids. The CDR3 is CASSLPSPGANVLTF. CDR3 in DNA: TGCGCCAGCAGCTTACCTAGTCCTGGGGCCAACGTCCTGACTTTC.

In DNA, the CDR3 is TGTGCCAGCAGTGAAGCGCTCCCTTACTACTACGAGCAGTACTTC. Residues: CASSEALPYYYEQYF. The genes are TRBV6-1 and TRBJ2-7; no definite D call. CDR3 length: 15 residues. Germline CDR1 MNHNS, CDR2 SASEGT. Trimming took off 0 bases at V and 3 bases at J, with 12 bases between the two ends.

CDR3 DNA sequence: TGTGCCAGCAGCTCCCCCACGGGTGGCGGGGAGCTGTTTTTT. Its protein is CASSSPTGGGELFF. The rearrangement joins TRBV11-2 to TRBJ2-2; D is uncertain. This CDR3 is built from 14 residues. V was trimmed by 4 bases and J by 7 bases, leaving 13 bases between them. In germline, CDR1 is SGHAT, CDR2 FQNNGV.

The chain recombines TRBV10-3 with TRBJ2-5; D not certain. CDR3 size: 13 residues. V was shortened by 4 bases and J by 7 bases, with 13 bases between the two germline ends. Germline-derived CDR1 and CDR2 are ENHRY and SYGVKD. CDR3 sequence (DNA): TGTGCCATCAGTGTAGAGCTAAAGAGGACCCAGTACTTC. Translated, it gives CAISVELKRTQYF.

This clone showed up just once. At one of its ends the junction is not consistent with the germline gene, which may arise from a read error. The chain uses TRBV18 and TRBJ1-1; TRBD1 aligns across 8 bases. Germline V gene data show CDR1 as KGHSH and CDR2 as LQKENI. The CDR3 is 15 amino acids. The CDR3 DNA reads TGTACCAGCTCAGCATCCGGGACAGGTTATCGGGAAGCTTTCTTT. As protein: CTSSASGTGYREAFF.

The rearrangement joins TRBV18 to TRBJ2-7; 10 nucleotides agree with TRBD2. CDR1 KGHSH and CDR2 LQKENI come from the germline V gene. The CDR3 extends over 14 amino acids. J was trimmed by 7 bases and V by 1 base; bases with no gene match: 4. CDR3 DNA: TGTGCCAGCTCACCACTAGCGGGGGGTCAGGAGCAGTACTTC. It is translated as CASSPLAGGQEQYF.

This chain links TRBV7-9 with TRBJ2-3, with D maybe TRBD2 (6 bases). CDR3 length: 14 residues. The V gene lost 2 bases and the J gene lost 6 bases, with 12 bases spanning the gap. The germline gives CDR1 SEHNR, CDR2 FQNEAQ (reference sequence). CDR3 coding DNA: TGTGCCAGCAGCTTAACGGGGGATGGGGATACGCAGTATTTT. Amino acids: CASSLTGDGDTQYF.

The CDR3 is CASRPHRDGTEAFF. The CDR3 nucleotides are TGTGCCAGCAGACCCCACAGGGATGGCACTGAAGCTTTCTTT. The chain employs TRBV6-6 and TRBJ1-1; possible D gene TRBD1, 6 bases. Trimming left V 6 bases short and J 4 bases short, with 15 bases between. From germline, CDR1 is MNHNY and CDR2 SVGAGI (reference sequence). This CDR3 comprises 14 residues.

The chain recombines TRBV19 with TRBJ1-2; 11 bases line up with TRBD1. The CDR3 runs 16 residues. Germline assignment: CDR1 LNHDA and CDR2 SQIVND (reference sequence). The trim removed 5 bases at V and 0 bases at J, leaving 5 bases unmatched. This CDR3 is CASSRTGGSSNYGYTF. CDR3 DNA: TGTGCCAGTAGTCGGACAGGGGGCTCGTCTAACTATGGCTACACCTTC.

CDR3 amino acids: CASSDPTYEQYF. In nucleotides, the CDR3 is TGTGCCAGCAGTGATCCGACCTACGAGCAGTACTTC. V and J are TRBV6-1 and TRBJ2-7; D call uncertain. The V gene's germline CDR1 is MNHNS and CDR2 SASEGT. Trimming pared 3 bases from V and 2 bases from J, leaving 5 bases between. This CDR3 is 12 amino acids long.

This chain uses TRBV28 with TRBJ2-1; D gene uncertain. Trimming removed 8 bases from V and 2 bases from J, with 4 bases in between. CDR3 size: 11 residues. In germline, CDR1 is MDHEN, CDR2 SYDVKM. The CDR3 loop is CASGAYNEQFF. The CDR3 nucleotides read TGTGCCAGCGGCGCCTACAATGAGCAGTTCTTC. The entire variable domain, with the rest obtained from reference TRBV28 and TRBJ2-1, is as follows: DVKVTQSSRYLVKRTGEKVFLECVQDMDHENMFWYRQDPGLGLRLIYFSYDVKMKEKGDIPEGYSVSREKKERFSLILESASTNQTSMYLCASGAYNEQFFGPGTRLTVL.

This chain joins TRBV6-1 and TRBJ2-7; tentative D call: TRBD2 (6 bases). Germline CDR1 is MNHNS and CDR2 is SASEGT. The ends were cut back, 0 bases at V and 2 bases at J, with 14 bases in the middle. The CDR3 loop spans 16 amino acids. CDR3 nucleotide sequence: TGTGCCAGCAGTGAAGCCCTGGGACTTGTTCCCTACGAGCAGTACTTC. The encoded protein is CASSEALGLVPYEQYF.

The rearrangement links TRBV6-1 to TRBJ2-2, with D possibly TRBD1 on 6 matching bases. CDR3 size: 13 residues. Germline V gene sequence: CDR1 MNHNS, CDR2 SASEGT. Trimming removed 6 bases at V and 6 bases at J, with 11 bases between. Here the CDR3 reads CASRSNRAGELFF. The CDR3 coding sequence is TGTGCCAGCAGATCTAACAGGGCCGGGGAGCTGTTTTTT.

The genes are TRBV10-3 and TRBJ2-7; no definite D call. With 2 bases removed from V and 7 bases from J, the gap between germline ends came to 12 bases. The V gene's germline CDR1 is ENHRY and CDR2 SYGVKD. The CDR3 is 13 amino acids. Written as DNA, the CDR3 is TGTGCCATCAGTGAGCGGCGAGAGGTAGAGCAGTACTTC. Protein product: CAISERREVEQYF.

In this sample, this clone turned up once. The chain couples TRBV18 to TRBJ2-7; D may be TRBD1 (5 bases). Trimming took off 6 bases at V and 6 bases at J, with 15 bases between the two ends. Germline V gene data show CDR1 as KGHSH and CDR2 as LQKENI. CDR3 length: 13 amino acids. For the CDR3, the DNA is TGTGCCAGCTCCCGGTCCAGGGATACCGAGCAGTACTTC. This gives the protein CASSRSRDTEQYF. Complete variable domain (other parts from reference TRBV18 and TRBJ2-7): NAGVMQNPRHLVRRRGQEARLRCSPMKGHSHVYWYRQLPEEGLKFMVYLQKENIIDESGMPKERFSAEFPKEGPSILRIQQVVRGDSAAYFCASSRSRDTEQYFGPGTRLTVT.

This sequence joins TRBV5-1 and TRBJ1-1; D gene uncertain. This CDR3 is built from 13 residues. The ends were cut back, 0 bases at V and 6 bases at J, with 9 bases in the middle. Germline lookup yields CDR1 SGHRS and CDR2 YFSETQ. CDR3 in DNA: TGCGCCAGCAGCTTGGGTAGACACGCTGAAGCTTTCTTT. This sequence encodes CASSLGRHAEAFF.

The chain uses TRBV6-1 and TRBJ1-1; D remains ambiguous. Germline V CDR1 and CDR2: MNHNS, SASEGT. The V and J ends lost 7 bases and 6 bases respectively, with 15 bases between them. CDR3 size: 13 residues. For the CDR3, the DNA is TGTGCCAGCACCCCCCGGGCGTGGGCTGAAGCTTTCTTT. Its translation: CASTPRAWAEAFF.

Details on this clone: This sample also contains other DNA sequences that code for the same CDR3. CDR3 nucleotides: TGTGCCAGCAGTTTATTGGGTCAGCCCCAGCATTTT. Translation: CASSLLGQPQHF. V usage is TRBV28 and J usage is TRBJ1-5; D gene uncertain. The V and J ends lost 1 base and 6 bases respectively, with 4 bases between them. CDR3 size: 12 residues. Per the germline V gene, CDR1 is MDHEN and CDR2 is SYDVKM.

V usage is TRBV6-1 and J usage is TRBJ1-2; D uncertain. The CDR3 is 10 amino acids. Trimming took 10 bases from V and 7 from J, leaving 10 bases between them. Germline V gene sequence: CDR1 MNHNS, CDR2 SASEGT. This chain's CDR3 is CATRPGGYTF. The CDR3, as DNA: TGTGCCACCCGACCGGGTGGCTACACCTTC.

The chain couples TRBV5-1 to TRBJ2-3; no firm D call. Germline V gene lookup returns CDR1 SGHRS and CDR2 YFSETQ. The V end lost 0 bases, the J end lost 2 bases, and 7 bases lay between the germline ends. This CDR3 has 14 residues. CDR3 sequence: CASSLGALTDTQYF. The DNA of the CDR3 is TGCGCCAGCAGCTTGGGGGCGCTCACAGATACGCAGTATTTT.

The gene calls are TRBV7-8 and TRBJ2-3, with 11 bases matching TRBD1. From germline, CDR1 is SGHVS and CDR2 FQNEAQ. V lost 0 bases, J lost 5 bases, and 4 bases stayed unmatched. The CDR3 is 16 residues long. The CDR3 DNA is TGTGCCAGCAGCTTAGCCCCGGGACAGGGGGAAGATACGCAGTATTTT. Protein product: CASSLAPGQGEDTQYF. The full variable domain, in which reference TRBV7-8 and TRBJ2-3 provide the parts outside the CDR3, is GAGVSQSPRYKVAKRGQDVALRCDPISGHVSLFWYQQALGQGPEFLTYFQNEAQLDKSGLPSDRFFAERPEGSVSTLKIQRTQQEDSAVYLCASSLAPGQGEDTQYFGPGTRLTVL.

V and J are TRBV6-1 and TRBJ1-4; 8 bases fit TRBD1. The CDR3 loop spans 14 amino acids. Germline CDR1 and CDR2: MNHNS and SASEGT. V was clipped by 4 bases and J by 12 bases; unmatched bases: 10. CDR3: CASSVVGQATQLFF. The CDR3, as DNA: TGTGCCAGCAGTGTAGTGGGACAGGCAACACAACTGTTTTTT.

This clone is a singleton in its sample. CDR3 in DNA: TGTGCCAGCGGCCAGGGGGCCAGAGAGACCCAGTACTTC. Translated: CASGQGARETQYF. This rearrangement joins TRBV6-6 to TRBJ2-5; 8 bases line up with TRBD1. The CDR3 totals 13 residues. V was clipped by 8 bases and J by 4 bases; unmatched bases: 6. From germline, CDR1 is MNHNY and CDR2 SVGAGI (reference sequence).